A single sample gave rise to the 8 T cell receptor beta chains below, sequenced in a study of CD8 T cells in ankylosing spondylitis. General study points: A TCR beta motif made of about 8 highly homologous variants seemed typical of ankylosing spondylitis blood.

Their antigen targets remain unknown. TCRdb fed the 5' RACE reads into MiXCR, producing one record per CDR3 protein. The sample consists of 450,000 to 550,000 distinct CDR3 sequences, roughly 5% of them appearing once. Sequenced input: blood, either unsorted or a sorted T cell fraction (not recorded which). These receptors originate from a male donor with ankylosing spondylitis.

This clonotype was detected ten times or more. V and J are TRBV20-1 and TRBJ1-2; D perhaps matches TRBD1 (6 bases). CDR3 size: 14 residues. Germline V gene data show CDR1 as DFQATT and CDR2 as SNEGSKA (reference sequence). V was cut by 6 bases and J by 0 bases, with 14 bases left in between. The CDR3 region is CSAGRGISNYGYTF. DNA for the CDR3: TGCAGTGCCGGGAGGGGGATCTCTAACTATGGCTACACCTTC.

This clonotype was seen at least ten times. The chain combines TRBV20-1 with TRBJ2-5; 10 bases are a match to TRBD1. Germline CDR1 DFQATT, CDR2 SNEGSKA (reference sequence). The CDR3 is 14 amino acids. After removal of 6 bases from V and 5 bases from J, the junction contained 9 bases not matched to a gene. The DNA of the CDR3 is TGCAGTGCGAGACCGGGACAGGGGTCGGAGACCCAGTACTTC. Translated: CSARPGQGSETQYF.

This clonotype was recorded many times. The chain is built from TRBV5-1 and TRBJ2-1; no clear D. This CDR3 has 15 amino acids. Germline-derived CDR1 and CDR2 are SGHRS and YFSETQ. V dropped 1 base and J dropped 0 bases, with 8 bases sitting between them. DNA of the CDR3: TGCGCCAGCAGCTTGACTATCCGCTCCTACAATGAGCAGTTCTTC. Amino acids: CASSLTIRSYNEQFF.

This clonotype was counted at least ten times. The chain couples TRBV4-1 to TRBJ2-1; a weak D match, TRBD2 (5 bases). The V gene lost 4 bases and the J gene lost 4 bases, with 14 bases spanning the gap. Germline loops: CDR1 MGHRA, CDR2 YSYEKL. This CDR3 has 15 residues. In DNA, the CDR3 is TGCGCCAGCAGCCCCGGACTTGGCGGTTACAATGAGCAGTTCTTC. This encodes CASSPGLGGYNEQFF.

This clonotype was seen at least ten times. The chain is built from TRBV27 and TRBJ2-1; maybe TRBD2 (6 bases). The CDR3 is 14 residues long. V gave up 8 bases and J gave up 6 bases, with 17 bases separating them. The germline V gene encodes CDR1 MNHEY and CDR2 SMNVEV (reference sequence). The CDR3, as DNA: TGTGCCAGCCGTAGCGGAGCCGTCGTCAATGAGCAGTTCTTC. This gives the protein CASRSGAVVNEQFF.

There are many counts of this clonotype. The V call is TRBV10-3, the J call TRBJ1-1; 8 positions agree with TRBD1. Per germline, CDR1 ENHRY and CDR2 SYGVKD. The CDR3 length is 17 residues. The trim removed 4 bases at V and 4 bases at J, leaving 14 bases unmatched. The DNA of the CDR3 is TGTGCCATCAGTGCGAAATGGCAGGGGGCTTCGCGCACTGAAGCTTTCTTT. It encodes CAISAKWQGASRTEAFF.

This clonotype was found many times. This rearrangement joins TRBV20-1 to TRBJ2-5, with TRBD2 matching 8 bases. Per the germline V gene, CDR1 is DFQATT and CDR2 is SNEGSKA (reference sequence). CDR3 size: 14 residues. V dropped 7 bases and J dropped 3; count of bases not matched to a gene: 10. The CDR3 nucleotides read TGCAGTGGCAGAGTAGTACTAGCGGAAGAGACCCAGTACTTC. It encodes CSGRVVLAEETQYF.

This clonotype was seen at least ten times. J is TRBJ2-7 and V is TRBV12-3 or TRBV12-4; D remains ambiguous. The CDR3 length is 16 residues. Between the trimmed V and J ends, which lost 2 bases and 7 bases, there was a span of 21 bases. The CDR3 is CASSLLAGLMLSEQYF. In DNA, the CDR3 is TGTGCCAGCAGTTTACTGGCAGGTCTCATGCTAAGTGAGCAGTACTTC.